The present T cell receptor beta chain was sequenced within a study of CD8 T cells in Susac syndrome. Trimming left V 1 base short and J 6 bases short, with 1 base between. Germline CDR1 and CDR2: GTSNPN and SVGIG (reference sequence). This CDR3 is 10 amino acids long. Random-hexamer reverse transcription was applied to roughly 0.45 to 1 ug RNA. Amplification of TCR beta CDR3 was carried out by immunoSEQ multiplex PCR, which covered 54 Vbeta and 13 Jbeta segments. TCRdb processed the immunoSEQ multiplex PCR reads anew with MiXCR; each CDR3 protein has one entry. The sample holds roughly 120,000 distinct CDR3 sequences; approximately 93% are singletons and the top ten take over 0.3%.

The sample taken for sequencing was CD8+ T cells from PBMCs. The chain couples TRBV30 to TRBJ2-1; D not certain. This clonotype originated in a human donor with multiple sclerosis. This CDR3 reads CAWSGNEQFF. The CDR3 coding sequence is TGTGCCTGGAGTGGCAATGAGCAGTTCTTC.